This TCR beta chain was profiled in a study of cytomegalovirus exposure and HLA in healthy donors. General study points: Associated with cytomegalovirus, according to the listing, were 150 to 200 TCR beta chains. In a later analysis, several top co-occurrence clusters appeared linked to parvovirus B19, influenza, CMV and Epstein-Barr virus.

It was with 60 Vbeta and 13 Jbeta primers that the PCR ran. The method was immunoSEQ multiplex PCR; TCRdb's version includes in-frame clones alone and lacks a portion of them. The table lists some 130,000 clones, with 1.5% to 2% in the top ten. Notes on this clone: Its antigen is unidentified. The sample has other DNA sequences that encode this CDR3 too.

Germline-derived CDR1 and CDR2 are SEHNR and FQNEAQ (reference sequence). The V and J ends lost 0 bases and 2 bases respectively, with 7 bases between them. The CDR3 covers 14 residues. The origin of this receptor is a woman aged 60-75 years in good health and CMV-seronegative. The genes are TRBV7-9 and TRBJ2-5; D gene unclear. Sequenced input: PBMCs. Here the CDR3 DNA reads TGTGCCAGCAGCTTAGCGTCAGTTCAAGAGACCCAGTACTTC. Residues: CASSLASVQETQYF.